This entry concerns a single T cell receptor beta chain. V was clipped by 5 bases and J by 5 bases; unmatched bases: 7. The CDR3 contains 14 residues. The germline V gene encodes CDR1 MNHEY and CDR2 SVGAGI. This sample is part of a study of blood T cell repertoires in COVID-19. On the study more broadly: COVID-19 samples, acute and convalescent, were from the United States, Italy and Spain.

In the authors' workflow: Using reference gene primer amplification, nucleated cell counts were estimated. TCRdb's copy holds only in-frame clones and misses some; the assay was immunoSEQ multiplex PCR. V and J calls and clone size follow that table, whereas D and trimming were derived from the DNA. This sample has approximately 240,000 clones, with nearly 90% found just once. Sequenced material: peripheral blood. The genes are TRBV6-5 and TRBJ2-5; 8 bases fit TRBD1. This TCR was recovered from a woman between 40 and 55 years old who had recovered from COVID-19. The CDR3 loop reads CASSKQGGWETQYF. DNA for the CDR3: TGTGCCAGCAGTAAACAGGGGGGATGGGAGACCCAGTACTTC.